One and the same sample provided the 26 T cell receptor beta chains below, sequenced in a study of blood T cell repertoires in COVID-19. The protocol was immunoSEQ multiplex PCR, while the TCRdb copy is restricted to in-frame clones and leaves out a portion. This table has a few hundred thousand clones, 91% appearing once. Input material: peripheral blood. These receptors were obtained from a person aged 18 to 29 with COVID-19, enrolled during active disease.

CDR3 sequence reads: CATRPDRGLYNEQFF. Written as DNA, the CDR3 is TGTGCCACCAGGCCCGACAGGGGGCTCTACAATGAGCAGTTCTTC. The chain is built from TRBV24-1 and TRBJ2-1, with 10 bases identical to TRBD1. Germline assignment: CDR1 KGHDR and CDR2 SFDVKD. V lost 7 bases to trimming and J lost 3 bases; unmatched junction nucleotides: 5. The CDR3 runs to 15 residues.

The chain carries TRBV27 and TRBJ1-2; 7 bases line up with TRBD1. The CDR3 is made up of 15 amino acids. The V gene end was trimmed by 2 bases and the J gene end by 5 bases; junction bases not matched to a gene: 8. Germline V gene lookup returns CDR1 MNHEY and CDR2 SMNVEV (reference sequence). The CDR3 region has the DNA TGTGCCAGCAGTTTAGGAGGGGGCTTGGGGTATGGCTACACCTTC. It translates to CASSLGGGLGYGYTF.

The chain combines TRBV9 with TRBJ2-2; D remains ambiguous. Trimming cost V 7 bases and J 1 base, with 11 bases left between them. The CDR3 contains 14 residues. The germline V gene has CDR1 SGDLS and CDR2 YYNGEE. The CDR3 DNA sequence: TGTGCCAGCTCATTATCAGGGAACACCGGGGAGCTGTTTTTT. Amino acids: CASSLSGNTGELFF.

The chain employs TRBV5-6 and TRBJ1-1, with unresolved D. Germline CDR1 and CDR2: SGHDT and YYEEEE. The V and J ends lost 6 bases and 1 base respectively, with 13 bases between them. The CDR3 spans 14 residues. The CDR3 loop is CASMVGRQNTEAFF. CDR3 coding DNA: TGTGCCAGCATGGTTGGCAGACAGAACACTGAAGCTTTCTTT. The complete variable domain, with remaining parts taken from reference TRBV5-6 and TRBJ1-1, reads DAGVTQSPTHLIKTRGQQVTLRCSPKSGHDTVSWYQQALGQGPQFIFQYYEEEERQRGNFPDRFSGHQFPNYSSELNVNALLLGDSALYLCASMVGRQNTEAFFGQGTRLTVV.

V usage is TRBV2 and J usage is TRBJ2-3; 9 bases line up with TRBD2. The CDR3 extends over 17 amino acids. Germline V CDR1 and CDR2: SNHLY, FYNNEI. The V segment lost 2 bases and the J segment 6 bases; nucleotides outside the gene matches: 12. As DNA, the CDR3 is TGTGCCAGCAGTGAACCCCAGCTAGCGGGAATGGGGGATACGCAGTATTTT. It encodes CASSEPQLAGMGDTQYF.

This rearrangement joins TRBV9 to TRBJ2-7; maybe TRBD1 (5 bases). The V gene's germline CDR1 is SGDLS and CDR2 YYNGEE. The CDR3 runs to 16 residues. V lost 4 bases and J lost 0, with 17 bases in between. In DNA form, the CDR3 reads TGTGCCAGCAGCCCCTCCCCAGGGCAAAGCTCCTACGAGCAGTACTTC. Encoded protein: CASSPSPGQSSYEQYF.

The chain recombines TRBV4-1 with TRBJ1-2; 9 bases align to TRBD1. After removal of 0 bases from V and 4 bases from J, the junction contained 6 bases not matched to a gene. Germline-derived CDR1 and CDR2 are MGHRA and YSYEKL. The CDR3 sequence is 16 residues long. The CDR3 DNA is TGCGCCAGCAGCCAAGATTTGGGACAGGGTGCCTATGGCTACACCTTC. This sequence encodes CASSQDLGQGAYGYTF.

The gene calls are TRBV27 and TRBJ2-7, with unresolved D. Germline CDR1 and CDR2: MNHEY and SMNVEV (reference sequence). The CDR3 contains 11 residues. The germline V and J ends were trimmed by 8 bases and 0 bases, with 5 bases remaining between them. The CDR3 nucleotides read TGTGCCAGCCCGGGCTCCTACGAGCAGTACTTC. Amino acids: CASPGSYEQYF.

The rearrangement joins TRBV5-1 to TRBJ1-4, with 10 bases identical to TRBD1. This CDR3 is built from 17 residues. The V segment lost 3 bases and the J segment 2 bases; nucleotides outside the gene matches: 7. Looked up from germline, CDR1 is SGHRS and CDR2 is YFSETQ. CDR3 sequence (DNA): TGCGCCAGCAGCTGGGGGACAGGGGCGGGCACTAATGAAAAACTGTTTTTT. Protein sequence: CASSWGTGAGTNEKLFF.

This rearrangement joins TRBV15 to TRBJ2-3, with 13 bases identical to TRBD2. The junction had 4 bases not matched to a gene; V was cut back by 0 bases and J by 4 bases. This CDR3 has 17 amino acids. Germline V gives CDR1 LNHNV, CDR2 YYDKDF (reference sequence). This chain's CDR3 is CATSRDRLAGGSDTQYF. The CDR3 DNA is TGTGCCACCAGCAGAGATCGACTAGCGGGAGGTTCAGATACGCAGTATTTT.

The chain employs TRBV11-2 and TRBJ1-4; 9 positions match TRBD1. This CDR3 has 17 residues. V was pared by 6 bases and J by 8 bases, with 16 bases of the junction left unmatched. Germline V lookup: CDR1 SGHAT, CDR2 FQNNGV. This CDR3 reads CASRNVPGQGREEKLFF. The CDR3 region has the DNA TGTGCCAGCAGAAATGTCCCGGGACAGGGTCGAGAGGAAAAACTGTTTTTT.

The chain has TRBV4-1 and TRBJ1-1; TRBD1 might be the D (6 bases). The CDR3 loop spans 15 amino acids. CDR1 and CDR2 from the germline V gene are MGHRA and YSYEKL. Trimming pared 3 bases from V and 9 bases from J, leaving 20 bases between. The CDR3 DNA follows: TGCGCCAGCAGCCAGGGGACACGGGACATACTGAAAGCTTTCTTT. Protein sequence: CASSQGTRDILKAFF.

The V call is TRBV9, the J call TRBJ1-2; 7 bases align to TRBD1. V was pared by 0 bases and J by 8 bases, with 4 bases of the junction left unmatched. Germline lookup yields CDR1 SGDLS and CDR2 YYNGEE. This CDR3 is 13 amino acids long. The CDR3 loop reads CASSVDRGRGYTF. CDR3 DNA sequence: TGTGCCAGCAGCGTAGACAGGGGCAGGGGCTACACCTTC.

The table lists this clone with a few counts. The gene calls are TRBV27 and TRBJ2-3, with D perhaps matching TRBD1 (6 bases). The V gene's germline CDR1 is MNHEY and CDR2 SMNVEV (reference sequence). Trimming took 0 bases from V and 0 from J, leaving 10 bases between them. The CDR3 totals 16 residues. The CDR3 is CASSLSKGGSTDTQYF. The CDR3 nucleotides read TGTGCCAGCAGTTTATCGAAAGGGGGTAGCACAGATACGCAGTATTTT.

The CDR3 nucleotides are TGTGCCAGCAGTCCCGGGACTACTTCTTACAATGAGCAGTTCTTC. This encodes CASSPGTTSYNEQFF. This chain links TRBV25-1 with TRBJ2-1, with 7 bases matching TRBD2. Trimming removed 5 bases from V and 4 bases from J; junction bases left unmatched: 8. The CDR3 runs to 15 residues. Germline V lookup: CDR1 MGHDK, CDR2 SYGVNS. The complete variable domain, with remaining parts taken from reference TRBV25-1 and TRBJ2-1, reads EADIYQTPRYLVIGTGKKITLECSQTMGHDKMYWYQQDPGMELHLIHYSYGVNSTEKGDLSSESTVSRIRTEHFPLTLESARPSHTSQYLCASSPGTTSYNEQFFGPGTRLTVL.

This clone was found once. V gene TRBV28 combines with J gene TRBJ1-1; the D gene is possibly TRBD1 (5 bases). Between the trimmed V and J ends, which lost 1 base and 4 bases, there was a span of 10 bases. The CDR3 is 14 amino acids. The germline V gene encodes CDR1 MDHEN and CDR2 SYDVKM. Here the CDR3 DNA reads TGTGCCAGCAGTTTATTCGGACAATCCACTGAAGCTTTCTTT. It codes for CASSLFGQSTEAFF.

This sequence joins TRBV18 and TRBJ2-7, with 10 nucleotides matching TRBD1. CDR1 and CDR2 (germline): KGHSH, LQKENI. The CDR3 spans 14 residues. The V segment lost 4 bases and the J segment 3 bases; nucleotides outside the gene matches: 3. The CDR3 reads CASSQGTGDYEQYF. Here the CDR3 DNA reads TGTGCCAGCTCACAGGGGACAGGGGACTACGAGCAGTACTTC.

V and J are TRBV25-1 and TRBJ1-2; weak D call: TRBD1 (5 bases). The CDR3 contains 14 residues. Germline V gene lookup returns CDR1 MGHDK and CDR2 SYGVNS. V lost 5 bases and J lost 6, with 16 bases in between. For the CDR3, the DNA is TGTGCCAGCAGTCAGGCAGGGTATAGGCATGGCTACACCTTC. Translation gives CASSQAGYRHGYTF.

V is TRBV7-2 and J is TRBJ1-1, with D hard to call. CDR1 and CDR2 from the germline V gene are SGHTA and FQGNSA. Deletions cut 1 base from V and 0 bases from J, with 9 bases between. This CDR3 is built from 15 residues. DNA for the CDR3: TGTGCCAGCAGCTTAGTAGCTCGGCTGAACACTGAAGCTTTCTTT. This encodes CASSLVARLNTEAFF.

The CDR3 loop reads CSARTGDTQYF. The CDR3 nucleotides are TGCAGTGCTAGAACAGGGGATACGCAGTATTTT. The chain recombines TRBV20-1 with TRBJ2-3; D possibly corresponds to TRBD1 (6 bases). V lost 2 bases and J 6 bases, leaving 6 bases between the germline ends. This CDR3 is 11 amino acids long. Germline assignment: CDR1 DFQATT and CDR2 SNEGSKA (reference sequence).

CDR3: CASSPSWGVANYGYTF. The CDR3 DNA is TGTGCCAGCTCACCCTCGTGGGGGGTAGCTAACTATGGCTACACCTTC. The chain couples TRBV18 to TRBJ1-2; perhaps TRBD1 as D (5 bases). V was shortened by 3 bases and J by 0 bases, with 14 bases between the two germline ends. CDR3 size: 16 residues. In germline, CDR1 is KGHSH, CDR2 LQKENI.

V is TRBV6-5 and J is TRBJ1-6, with TRBD1 identical over 7 bases. Germline V lookup: CDR1 MNHEY, CDR2 SVGAGI. The V gene end was trimmed by 8 bases and the J gene end by 0 bases; junction bases not matched to a gene: 1. The CDR3 length is 14 residues. The CDR3 loop reads CASAGGSYNSPLHF. DNA of the CDR3: TGTGCCAGCGCAGGGGGCTCCTATAATTCACCCCTCCACTTT.

V usage is TRBV27 and J usage is TRBJ1-1, with D possibly matching TRBD1 (5 bases). CDR1 is MNHEY, CDR2 SMNVEV, per germline (reference sequence). Trimming took off 9 bases at V and 1 base at J, with 9 bases between the two ends. The CDR3 runs 12 residues. CDR3 sequence: CASHTGNTEAFF. The CDR3 DNA reads TGTGCCAGTCACACAGGGAACACTGAAGCTTTCTTT.

CDR3 amino acids: CASIDRGGTGELFF. The CDR3, as DNA: TGTGCCAGTATCGATCGGGGAGGGACCGGGGAGCTGTTTTTT. The rearrangement joins TRBV19 to TRBJ2-2; 7 bases line up with TRBD2. The CDR3 extends over 14 amino acids. Germline CDR1 reads LNHDA; CDR2 reads SQIVND (reference sequence). V shed 7 bases and J 5 bases; nucleotides not matched to a gene: 7.

The chain uses TRBV7-2 and TRBJ1-3; 9 bases line up with TRBD1. The CDR3 is made up of 16 amino acids. Per germline, CDR1 SGHTA and CDR2 FQGNSA. The J segment lost 4 bases and the V segment lost 9 bases, leaving 13 bases of the junction unmatched. In nucleotides, the CDR3 is TGTGCCAGTACCCCCGGGGGACAGGGAACAGGAAACACCATATATTTT. It yields the protein CASTPGGQGTGNTIYF.

This chain connects TRBV19 to TRBJ2-1, with 14 bases aligning to TRBD2. The germline V gene encodes CDR1 LNHDA and CDR2 SQIVND (reference sequence). J lost 4 bases, V lost 3 bases, and 5 bases had no gene match. The CDR3 runs to 17 residues. The CDR3 loop is CASSIGLAGGLYNEQFF. In nucleotides, the CDR3 is TGTGCCAGTAGTATCGGACTAGCGGGAGGCCTATACAATGAGCAGTTCTTC. The whole variable domain, remainder taken from reference TRBV19 and TRBJ2-1, is DGGITQSPKYLFRKEGQNVTLSCEQNLNHDAMYWYRQDPGQGLRLIYYSQIVNDFQKGDIAEGYSVSREKKESFPLTVTSAQKNPTAFYLCASSIGLAGGLYNEQFFGPGTRLTVL.